This T cell receptor (beta chain) was sequenced during a study of cytomegalovirus exposure and HLA in healthy donors. Study background: T cells numbering around 180 million yielded some 110 million unique TCR beta sequences in an earlier analysis. Points from the study as a whole: Several of the most significant clusters appeared linked to common viral pathogens, based on a later analysis. Information on immune exposure was restricted to one variable (CMV serostatus). In vitro data verified a few CMV-associated chains as specific for CMV antigens.

The PCR made use of 60 Vbeta and 13 Jbeta primers. Clones were read by immunoSEQ multiplex PCR, and TCRdb kept only the in-frame ones, dropping some. The sample consists of 150,000 or so clones, roughly 80% of them appearing once. To note about this clone: Its antigen remains unknown.

The CDR3 extends over 14 amino acids. Trimming at V came to 7 bases and at J to 3 bases, leaving 9 bases not matched to a gene. Germline lookup yields CDR1 SGHDT and CDR2 YYEEEE. This sequence joins TRBV5-6 and TRBJ2-7; 8 bases align to TRBD1. The receptor was derived from a woman aged 40 to 50 in good health and CMV-seronegative. Sequencing was performed on PBMCs. CDR3 nucleotide sequence: TGTGCCAGCGGTGCCGGGACAGGTTTCTACGAGCAGTACTTC. It codes for CASGAGTGFYEQYF.